This T cell receptor beta chain was captured by sequencing in a study of T cell responses to AZD1222 COVID-19 vaccine. Using immunoSEQ multiplex PCR, the repertoire was profiled, and TCRdb retains in-frame clones only, with some absent. In the table there are around 160,000 clones, about nine tenths of which are singletons. From germline, CDR1 is SEHNR and CDR2 FQNEAQ (reference sequence). V was clipped by 4 bases and J by 1 base; unmatched bases: 13. The CDR3 contains 18 residues. Combined were second doses at about 4 or about 12 weeks. The input for sequencing was peripheral blood, taken 28 days after the second AZD1222 dose. The TCR sequence derives from an adult who received the AZD1222 COVID-19 vaccine. This chain connects TRBV7-9 to TRBJ1-1; 9 nucleotides line up with TRBD1. Here the CDR3 DNA reads TGTGCCAGCAGCTGGCGGGTGAACAGGGGGCGAGGGAACACTGAAGCTTTCTTT. Protein product: CASSWRVNRGRGNTEAFF.